The T cell receptor beta chain under discussion was sequenced for a study of breast tumors, draining lymph nodes, adjacent tissues. Whole-study findings and limits: The lymph node origin of tumor T cells was framed as consistent with a hypothesis, not demonstrated.

Of note for this clonotype: Its antigen remains unidentified.

The CDR3 totals 14 residues. In germline, CDR1 is SGHTA, CDR2 FQGTGA. V dropped 5 bases and J dropped 6; count of bases not matched to a gene: 2. Each CDR3 protein is one row after TCRdb ran MiXCR on the multiplex PCR reads. Altogether about 20,000 distinct CDR3 sequences are present, more than 25% being singletons, with the ten largest covering over 8.5%. Sequenced input: breast tumor tissue. The genes are TRBV7-3 and TRBJ2-1; 12 bases are shared with TRBD2. The sequence derives from a female donor with breast cancer. Some clones in this sample may be carry-over from other donors' samples. CDR3 in DNA: TGTGCCAGCAGCCCACTAGCGGGGGGCAATGAGCAGTTCTTC. This codes for CASSPLAGGNEQFF.